This T cell receptor beta chain came from a study of identical twins. This clonotype came up a few times. The antigen is unknown. Whole-study findings and limits: There were fewer insertions in abundant cord blood beta clonotypes, but memory repertoires showed no such pattern. Out-of-frame alpha sequences common to twins were enriched for low generation probability.

This CDR3 comprises 13 residues. V dropped 7 bases and J dropped 4 bases, with 13 bases sitting between them. Looked up from germline, CDR1 is KGHSH and CDR2 is LQKENI. It was template switching that added a universal primer site, and there were unique molecular identifiers on the cDNA. TCRdb passed the 5' RACE reads through MiXCR, listing each CDR3 protein once. The sample has 1.5 million to 2 million distinct CDR3 sequences; under 35% are singletons. The sample consisted of cord blood. The sequence was obtained from a newborn girl in good health. The rearrangement links TRBV18 to TRBJ2-5, with D possibly TRBD2 on 5 matching bases. CDR3 nucleotides: TGTGCCAGCTTCCCGGACTTGCGAGAGACCCAGTACTTC. This gives the protein CASFPDLRETQYF.